The 16 T cell receptor beta chains in this list originate from one sample, sequenced in a study of control samples from healthy donors and cancer patients. Sequencing was performed with immunoSEQ multiplex PCR; in TCRdb, only in-frame clones are kept and a portion is missing. The sample carries some 140,000 clones, 75% to 90% recorded once. The sequencing input was blood. These receptors all come from a woman between 25 and 40 years old in good health.

CDR3 sequence reads: CASSQGTSGMYEQYF. The CDR3 bases are TGTGCCAGCAGCCAAGGTACTAGCGGAATGTACGAGCAGTACTTC. This sequence joins TRBV3-1 (or the pseudogene TRBV3-2) and TRBJ2-7; 8 nucleotides agree with TRBD2. V lost 1 base and J lost 4; bases outside the gene matches: 6. CDR3 size: 15 residues. Germline V gene data show CDR1 as LGHDT and CDR2 as YNNKEL (reference sequence).

CDR3 amino acids: CASSYKGGGYTF. The CDR3 region has the DNA TGTGCCAGCAGTTACAAGGGAGGTGGCTACACCTTC. The chain carries TRBV6-5 and TRBJ1-2, with no clear D. V lost 2 bases, J lost 7 bases, and 8 bases lay in between. The CDR3 length is 12 residues. Germline V CDR1 and CDR2: MNHEY, SVGAGI.

This clone was detected once. This rearrangement joins TRBV11-2 to TRBJ2-2; TRBD1 or TRBD2 may be the D gene (5 bases each). The CDR3 sequence is 16 residues long. Germline loops: CDR1 SGHAT, CDR2 FQNNGV. V gave up 1 base and J gave up 2 bases, with 11 bases separating them. This CDR3 is CASSLGAGDNTGELFF. As DNA, the CDR3 is TGTGCCAGCAGCTTAGGGGCCGGGGACAACACCGGGGAGCTGTTTTTT. The full variable domain, completed using reference TRBV11-2 and TRBJ2-2, is EAGVAQSPRYKIIEKRQSVAFWCNPISGHATLYWYQQILGQGPKLLIQFQNNGVVDDSQLPKDRFSAERLKGVDSTLKIQPAKLEDSAVYLCASSLGAGDNTGELFFGEGSRLTVL.

V usage is TRBV7-9 and J usage is TRBJ1-6; perhaps TRBD1 as D (5 bases). Germline V gene lookup returns CDR1 SEHNR and CDR2 FQNEAQ (reference sequence). CDR3 size: 14 residues. V lost 2 bases, J lost 8 bases, and 10 bases lay in between. Here the CDR3 DNA reads TGTGCCAGCAGCTTACAGGGCACACATTCACCCCTCCACTTT. Protein: CASSLQGTHSPLHF.

Written as DNA, the CDR3 is TGTGCCAGCAGTCGACAGGGCCAGAATCAGCCCCAGCATTTT. This translates into CASSRQGQNQPQHF. The chain uses TRBV6-5 and TRBJ1-5; 7 nucleotides line up with TRBD1. The germline CDR1 and CDR2 sequences are MNHEY and SVGAGI. The CDR3 covers 14 residues. Losses at the gene ends were 5 bases for V and 4 bases for J; bases not matched to a gene: 5.

The sample holds one count of this clone. This chain joins TRBV5-1 and TRBJ2-3, with 13 positions matching TRBD2. Germline V gene sequence: CDR1 SGHRS, CDR2 YFSETQ. The CDR3 runs 16 residues. V was pared by 3 bases and J by 1 base, with 2 bases of the junction left unmatched. The CDR3 protein is CASSSGLAGGTDTQYF. The DNA for the CDR3 is TGCGCCAGCAGCTCCGGACTAGCGGGAGGCACAGATACGCAGTATTTT.

This chain joins TRBV3-1 (or the pseudogene TRBV3-2) and TRBJ2-1; the match to TRBD2 covers 9 bases. Trimming cost V 1 base and J 7 bases; bases outside gene matches: 5. The CDR3 is made up of 15 amino acids. The germline V gene encodes CDR1 LGHDT and CDR2 YNNKEL (reference sequence). The CDR3 nucleotides read TGTGCCAGCAGCCAAGTCGCTAGCGGGGTGAATGAGCAGTTCTTC. It yields the protein CASSQVASGVNEQFF.

This clone was detected only a few times. The CDR3 sequence is CASSISRSTDTQYF. In DNA, the CDR3 is TGTGCCAGTAGTATAAGTAGGAGCACAGATACGCAGTATTTT. This chain connects TRBV19 to TRBJ2-3; D is ambiguous. The CDR3 consists of 14 residues. Germline V lookup: CDR1 LNHDA, CDR2 SQIVND (reference sequence). V was clipped by 2 bases and J by 0 bases, with 6 bases between them. The full variable domain, rest sourced from reference TRBV19 and TRBJ2-3, is DGGITQSPKYLFRKEGQNVTLSCEQNLNHDAMYWYRQDPGQGLRLIYYSQIVNDFQKGDIAEGYSVSREKKESFPLTVTSAQKNPTAFYLCASSISRSTDTQYFGPGTRLTVL.

The V gene is TRBV5-1, the J gene TRBJ2-3, with D perhaps given as TRBD1 or TRBD2 (6 bases each). CDR3 length: 14 amino acids. CDR1 SGHRS and CDR2 YFSETQ come from the germline V gene. Trimming pared 9 bases from V and 5 bases from J, leaving 19 bases between. CDR3 nucleotide sequence: TGCGCCACCTCCGCACAGGGAGGCCAAGATACGCAGTATTTT. This translates into CATSAQGGQDTQYF.

This sequence joins TRBV2 and TRBJ1-3; D gene ambiguous. Germline lookup yields CDR1 SNHLY and CDR2 FYNNEI. The CDR3 contains 12 residues. Between the trimmed V and J ends, which lost 7 bases and 2 bases, there was a span of 6 bases. The CDR3 region is CASTRAGNTIYF. Written as DNA, the CDR3 is TGTGCCAGCACGAGGGCTGGAAACACCATATATTTT.

This rearrangement joins TRBV6-5 to TRBJ2-3; D not resolved. The CDR3 spans 12 residues. V lost 8 bases and J 8 bases, leaving 14 bases between the germline ends. Germline V gene data show CDR1 as MNHEY and CDR2 as SVGAGI. DNA for the CDR3: TGTGCCAGCTGCGGTCTCGGCGGTACGCAGTATTTT. This translates into CASCGLGGTQYF.

This chain uses TRBV5-6 with TRBJ1-1, with TRBD1 identical over 7 bases. The CDR3 covers 12 residues. With V trimmed by 2 bases and J by 12 bases, 7 bases remained unmatched. Germline V lookup: CDR1 SGHDT, CDR2 YYEEEE. The DNA for the CDR3 is TGTGCCAGCAGCTTTTCTAGGGACAGATCTTTCTTT. It encodes CASSFSRDRSFF. Full variable domain (missing parts from reference TRBV5-6 and TRBJ1-1): DAGVTQSPTHLIKTRGQQVTLRCSPKSGHDTVSWYQQALGQGPQFIFQYYEEEERQRGNFPDRFSGHQFPNYSSELNVNALLLGDSALYLCASSFSRDRSFFGQGTRLTVV.

V usage is TRBV15 and J usage is TRBJ2-1; the D is unclear. The germline V gene encodes CDR1 LNHNV and CDR2 YYDKDF (reference sequence). This CDR3 is built from 16 residues. Trimming took 1 base from V and 6 from J, leaving 16 bases between them. This chain's CDR3 is CATSRVAGRFPNEQFF. In nucleotides, the CDR3 is TGTGCCACCAGCAGAGTCGCAGGTCGTTTTCCCAATGAGCAGTTCTTC. Drawing the rest from reference TRBV15 and TRBJ2-1, the complete variable domain is DAMVIQNPRYQVTQFGKPVTLSCSQTLNHNVMYWYQQKSSQAPKLLFHYYDKDFNNEADTPDNFQSRRPNTSFCFLDIRSPGLGDTAMYLCATSRVAGRFPNEQFFGPGTRLTVL.

The chain employs TRBV10-2 and TRBJ1-2; D may be TRBD1 (6 bases). CDR3 length equals 11 residues. V lost 6 bases to trimming and J lost 6 bases, with 8 bases between them. The germline V gene has CDR1 WSHSY and CDR2 SAAADI. The CDR3 coding sequence is TGCGCCAGCAGCGACAGGAATGGCTACACCTTC. Residues: CASSDRNGYTF.

The gene calls are TRBV3-1 (or the pseudogene TRBV3-2) and TRBJ1-2, with D unresolved. Germline V gene sequence: CDR1 LGHDT, CDR2 YNNKEL (reference sequence). The CDR3 has 16 residues. Trimming took off 0 bases at V and 8 bases at J, with 19 bases between the two ends. The CDR3 loop reads CASSQEALLGIGGYTF. In DNA form, the CDR3 reads TGTGCCAGCAGCCAAGAAGCCCTTTTGGGGATAGGCGGCTACACCTTC.

CDR3 nucleotides: TGCGCCAGCAGCTTGGATCTGGTAACGGGGAACACCGGGGAGCTGTTTTTT. As protein: CASSLDLVTGNTGELFF. The gene calls are TRBV5-1 and TRBJ2-2; D ambiguous. The CDR3 loop spans 17 amino acids. Germline lookup yields CDR1 SGHRS and CDR2 YFSETQ. V was trimmed by 0 bases and J by 1 base, leaving 13 bases between them.